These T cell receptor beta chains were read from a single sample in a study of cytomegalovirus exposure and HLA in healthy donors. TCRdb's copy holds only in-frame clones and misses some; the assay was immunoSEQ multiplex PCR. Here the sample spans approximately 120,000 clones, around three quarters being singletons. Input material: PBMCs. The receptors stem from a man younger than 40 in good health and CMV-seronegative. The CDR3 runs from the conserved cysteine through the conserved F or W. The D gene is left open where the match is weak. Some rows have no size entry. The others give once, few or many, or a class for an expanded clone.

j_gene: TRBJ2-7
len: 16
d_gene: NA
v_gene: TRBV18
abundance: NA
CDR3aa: CASSPPSTGRTYEQYF
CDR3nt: TGTGCCAGCTCACCACCATCAACGGGAAGAACCTACGAGCAGTACTTC

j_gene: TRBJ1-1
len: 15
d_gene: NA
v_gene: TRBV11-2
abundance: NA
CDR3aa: CASSIQVSHNTEAFF
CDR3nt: TGTGCCAGCAGTATTCAGGTCTCCCACAACACTGAAGCTTTCTTT

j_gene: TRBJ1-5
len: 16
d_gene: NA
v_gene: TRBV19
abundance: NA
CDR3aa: CASRQSRRYSNQPQHF
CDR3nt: TGTGCCAGTAGGCAGTCGAGGAGATATAGCAATCAGCCCCAGCATTTT

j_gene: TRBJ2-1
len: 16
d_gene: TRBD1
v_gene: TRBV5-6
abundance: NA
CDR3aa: CASTREQGAAYNEQFF
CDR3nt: TGTGCCAGCACACGGGAACAGGGGGCGGCCTACAATGAGCAGTTCTTC

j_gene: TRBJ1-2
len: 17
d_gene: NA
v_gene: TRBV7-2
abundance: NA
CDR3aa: CASSLDVLKGTNYGYTF
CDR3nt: TGTGCCAGCAGCTTAGACGTCCTGAAGGGGACTAACTATGGCTACACCTTC

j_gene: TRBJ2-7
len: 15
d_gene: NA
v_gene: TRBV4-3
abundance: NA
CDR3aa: CASSQELRFTYEQYF
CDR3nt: TGCGCCAGCAGCCAAGAGCTGCGGTTTACCTACGAGCAGTACTTC

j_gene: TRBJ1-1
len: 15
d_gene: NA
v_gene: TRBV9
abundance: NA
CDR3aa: CASSSKGLRNTEAFF
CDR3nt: TGTGCCAGCAGCTCCAAAGGACTGAGGAACACTGAAGCTTTCTTT

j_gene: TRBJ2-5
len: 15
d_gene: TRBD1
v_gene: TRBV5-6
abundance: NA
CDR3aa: CASRRQGLGGQTQYF
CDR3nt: TGTGCCAGCAGACGACAGGGGTTAGGGGGGCAGACCCAGTACTTC

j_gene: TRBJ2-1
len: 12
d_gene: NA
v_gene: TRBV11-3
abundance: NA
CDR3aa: CASSFNYNEQFF
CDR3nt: TGTGCCAGCAGCTTCAATTACAATGAGCAGTTCTTC

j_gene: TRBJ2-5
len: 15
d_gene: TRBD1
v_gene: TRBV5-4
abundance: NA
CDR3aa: CASSPSQGSEETQYF
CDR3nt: TGTGCCAGCAGCCCCTCACAGGGGTCGGAGGAGACCCAGTACTTC

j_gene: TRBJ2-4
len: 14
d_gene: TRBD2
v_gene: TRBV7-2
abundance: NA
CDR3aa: CASSLDAGGNIQYF
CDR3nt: TGTGCCAGCAGCTTAGACGCGGGGGGAAACATTCAGTACTTC

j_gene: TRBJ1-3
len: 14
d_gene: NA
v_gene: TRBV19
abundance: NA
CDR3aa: CASSLQAGGNTIYF
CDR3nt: TGTGCCAGTAGTCTTCAAGCCGGGGGAAACACCATATATTTT

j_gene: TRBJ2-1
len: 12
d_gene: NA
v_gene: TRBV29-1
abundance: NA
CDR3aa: CSFVWPTGEQFF
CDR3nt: TGCAGCTTTGTCTGGCCGACGGGTGAGCAGTTCTTC

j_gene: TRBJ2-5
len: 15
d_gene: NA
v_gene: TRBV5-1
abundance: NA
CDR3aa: CASKGATTDQETQYF
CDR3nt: TGCGCCAGCAAAGGGGCGACGACAGATCAAGAGACCCAGTACTTC

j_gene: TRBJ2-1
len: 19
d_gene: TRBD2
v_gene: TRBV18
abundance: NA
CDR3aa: CASSPLGTSGGSPLGEQFF
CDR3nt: TGTGCCAGCTCACCACTGGGGACTAGCGGGGGTTCCCCCCTGGGAGAGCAGTTCTTC

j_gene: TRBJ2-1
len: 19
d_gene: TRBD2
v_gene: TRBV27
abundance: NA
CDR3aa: CASSLSFRDYRGEYNEQFF
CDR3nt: TGTGCCAGCAGTTTATCCTTCCGGGACTATCGCGGGGAATACAATGAGCAGTTCTTC

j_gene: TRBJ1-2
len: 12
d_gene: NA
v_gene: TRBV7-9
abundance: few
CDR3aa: CSSSLDSYGYTF
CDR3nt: TGTTCCAGCAGCCTGGACAGTTATGGCTACACCTTC

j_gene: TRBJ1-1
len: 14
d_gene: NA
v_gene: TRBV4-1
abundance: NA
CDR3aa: CASSNMGGPREAFF
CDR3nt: TGCGCCAGCAGCAATATGGGCGGGCCACGAGAAGCTTTCTTT

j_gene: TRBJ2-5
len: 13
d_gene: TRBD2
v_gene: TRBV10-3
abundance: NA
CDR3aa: CAIRTSGQETQYF
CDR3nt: TGTGCCATCCGGACTAGCGGGCAAGAGACCCAGTACTTC

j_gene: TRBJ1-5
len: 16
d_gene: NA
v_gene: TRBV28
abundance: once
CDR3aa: CASRTLTPGGNQPQHF
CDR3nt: TGTGCCAGCAGAACTCTTACACCGGGGGGTAATCAGCCCCAGCATTTT

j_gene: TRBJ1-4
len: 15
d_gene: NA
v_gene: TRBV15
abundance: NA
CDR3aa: CATSRGGATNEKLFF
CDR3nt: TGTGCCACCAGCCGAGGGGGGGCAACTAATGAAAAACTGTTTTTT

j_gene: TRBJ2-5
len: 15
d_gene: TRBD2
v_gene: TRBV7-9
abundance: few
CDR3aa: CASSTGLAETETQYF
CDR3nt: TGTGCCAGCAGCACGGGACTAGCGGAAACGGAGACCCAGTACTTC

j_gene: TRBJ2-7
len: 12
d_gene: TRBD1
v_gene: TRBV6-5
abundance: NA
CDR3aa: CASSRQGVEQYF
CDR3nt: TGTGCCAGCAGCCGACAGGGGGTCGAGCAGTACTTC

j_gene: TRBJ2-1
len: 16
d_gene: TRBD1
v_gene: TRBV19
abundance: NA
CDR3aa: CASSVGTVFSYNEQFF
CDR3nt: TGTGCCAGTAGTGTCGGGACAGTTTTTTCCTACAATGAGCAGTTCTTC

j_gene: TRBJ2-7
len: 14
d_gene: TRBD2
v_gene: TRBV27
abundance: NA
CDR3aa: CASSLGLAGYEQYF
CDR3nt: TGTGCCAGCAGTTTGGGACTAGCGGGCTACGAGCAGTACTTC

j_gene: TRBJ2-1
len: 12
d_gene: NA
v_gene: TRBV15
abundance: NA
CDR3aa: CATAGSYNEQFF
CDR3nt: TGTGCCACGGCAGGATCCTACAATGAGCAGTTCTTC

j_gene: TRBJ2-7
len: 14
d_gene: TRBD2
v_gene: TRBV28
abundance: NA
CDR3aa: CASSLGGVDYEQYF
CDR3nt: TGTGCCAGCAGTTTGGGAGGGGTTGACTACGAGCAGTACTTC

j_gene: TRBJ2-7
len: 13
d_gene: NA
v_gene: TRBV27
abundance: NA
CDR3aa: CASSYKQGYEQYF
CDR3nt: TGTGCCAGCAGTTATAAACAGGGCTACGAGCAGTACTTC

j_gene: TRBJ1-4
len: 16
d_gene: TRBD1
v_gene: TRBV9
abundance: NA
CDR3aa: CASSSRDRATNEKLFF
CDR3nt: TGTGCCAGCAGCAGCCGGGACAGGGCCACTAATGAAAAACTGTTTTTT

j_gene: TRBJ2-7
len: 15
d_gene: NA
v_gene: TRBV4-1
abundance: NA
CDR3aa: CASSQEADIPYEQYF
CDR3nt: TGCGCCAGCAGCCAAGAGGCGGACATACCCTACGAGCAGTACTTC

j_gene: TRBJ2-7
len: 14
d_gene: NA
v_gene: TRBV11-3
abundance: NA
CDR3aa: CASSLDEGDYEQYF
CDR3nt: TGTGCCAGCAGCTTAGACGAGGGGGACTACGAGCAGTACTTC

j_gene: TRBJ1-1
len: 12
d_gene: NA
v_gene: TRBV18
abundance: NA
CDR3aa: CASSRGPTEAFF
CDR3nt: TGTGCCAGCTCACGTGGGCCCACTGAAGCTTTCTTT

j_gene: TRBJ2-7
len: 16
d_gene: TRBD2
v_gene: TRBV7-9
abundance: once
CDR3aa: CASSLGLAGDFYEQYF
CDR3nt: TGTGCCAGCAGCTTGGGACTAGCGGGGGATTTCTACGAGCAGTACTTC

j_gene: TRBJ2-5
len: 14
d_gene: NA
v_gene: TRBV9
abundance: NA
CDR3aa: CASSVGGIQETQYF
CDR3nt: TGTGCCAGCAGCGTAGGAGGGATCCAAGAGACCCAGTACTTC

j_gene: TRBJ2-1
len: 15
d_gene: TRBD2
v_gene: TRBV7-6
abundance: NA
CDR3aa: CASWGGTSGIGEQFF
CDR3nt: TGTGCCAGCTGGGGTGGGACTAGCGGGATCGGTGAGCAGTTCTTC

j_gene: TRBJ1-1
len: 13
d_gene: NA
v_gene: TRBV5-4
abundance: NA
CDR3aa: CASSNGERTEAFF
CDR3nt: TGTGCCAGCAGCAACGGTGAGCGGACTGAAGCTTTCTTT

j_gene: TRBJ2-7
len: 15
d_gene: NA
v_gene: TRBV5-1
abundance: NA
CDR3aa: CASSLGAGSSYEQYF
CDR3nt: TGCGCCAGCAGCTTGGGGGCGGGAAGCTCCTACGAGCAGTACTTC

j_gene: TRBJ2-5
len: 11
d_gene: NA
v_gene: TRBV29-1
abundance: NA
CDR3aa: CSVGGGETQYF
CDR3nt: TGCAGCGTTGGAGGGGGTGAGACCCAGTACTTC

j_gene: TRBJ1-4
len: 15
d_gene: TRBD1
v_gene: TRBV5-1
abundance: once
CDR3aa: CASSPEGQGGEKLFF
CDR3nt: TGCGCCAGCAGTCCAGAGGGACAGGGAGGTGAAAAACTGTTTTTT

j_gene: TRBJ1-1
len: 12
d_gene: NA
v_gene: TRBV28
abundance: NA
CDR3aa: CASSYPGTKAFF
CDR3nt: TGTGCCAGCAGTTATCCTGGGACAAAAGCTTTCTTT

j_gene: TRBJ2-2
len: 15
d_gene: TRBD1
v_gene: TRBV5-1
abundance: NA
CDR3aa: CASSPDRENTGELFF
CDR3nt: TGCGCCAGCAGCCCGGACAGGGAAAACACCGGGGAGCTGTTTTTT

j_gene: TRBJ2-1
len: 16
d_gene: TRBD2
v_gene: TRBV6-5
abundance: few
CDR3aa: CASSYSRTSANNEQFF
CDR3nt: TGTGCCAGCAGTTACTCGAGGACTAGCGCAAACAATGAGCAGTTCTTC

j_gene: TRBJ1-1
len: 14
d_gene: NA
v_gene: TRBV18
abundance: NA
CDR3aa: CASSPMTDYTEAFF
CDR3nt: TGTGCCAGCTCACCAATGACAGATTACACTGAAGCTTTCTTT

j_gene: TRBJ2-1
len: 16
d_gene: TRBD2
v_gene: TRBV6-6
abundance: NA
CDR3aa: CASRPPGLAGYNEQFF
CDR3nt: TGTGCCAGCAGACCACCGGGACTAGCGGGCTACAATGAGCAGTTCTTC

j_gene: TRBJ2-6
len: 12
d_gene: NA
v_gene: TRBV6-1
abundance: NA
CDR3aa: CASTGISNVLTF
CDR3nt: TGTGCCAGCACAGGGATTAGCAACGTCCTGACTTTC

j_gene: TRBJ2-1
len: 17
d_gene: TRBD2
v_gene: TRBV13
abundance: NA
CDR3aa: CASSGLAERHTHNEQFF
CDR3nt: TGTGCCAGCAGCGGACTAGCGGAACGACATACCCACAATGAGCAGTTCTTC

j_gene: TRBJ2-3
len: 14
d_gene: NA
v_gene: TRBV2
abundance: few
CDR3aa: CASTPGLLTDTQYF
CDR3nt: TGTGCCAGCACCCCGGGACTCCTCACAGATACGCAGTATTTT

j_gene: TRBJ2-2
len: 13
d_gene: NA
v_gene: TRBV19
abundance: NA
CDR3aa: CASLAGLTGELFF
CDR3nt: TGTGCCAGCCTCGCGGGTTTAACCGGGGAGCTGTTTTTT

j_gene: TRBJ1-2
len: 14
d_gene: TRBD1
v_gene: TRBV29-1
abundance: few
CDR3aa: CSVDSDRGRYGYTF
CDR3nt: TGCAGCGTTGATTCGGACAGGGGGCGATATGGCTACACCTTC

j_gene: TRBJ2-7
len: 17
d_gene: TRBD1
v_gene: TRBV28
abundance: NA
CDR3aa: CASSSWTGGRETYEQYF
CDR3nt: TGTGCCAGCAGTTCCTGGACAGGCGGCCGAGAAACCTACGAGCAGTACTTC

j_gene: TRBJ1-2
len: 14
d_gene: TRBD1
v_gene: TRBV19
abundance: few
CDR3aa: CASSRDRENYGYTF
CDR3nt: TGTGCCAGTAGTAGGGACAGGGAGAACTATGGCTACACCTTC

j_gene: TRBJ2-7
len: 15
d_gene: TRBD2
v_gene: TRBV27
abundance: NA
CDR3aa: CATLSPTSGRYEQYF
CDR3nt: TGTGCCACCCTATCTCCGACTAGCGGGAGATACGAGCAGTACTTC

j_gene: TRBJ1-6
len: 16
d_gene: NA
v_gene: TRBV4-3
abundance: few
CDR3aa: CASSQDRAGTGSPLHF
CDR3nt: TGCGCCAGCAGCCAAGATCGGGCAGGGACTGGTTCACCCCTCCACTTT

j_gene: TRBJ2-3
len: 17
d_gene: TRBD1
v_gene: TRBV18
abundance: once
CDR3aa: CASLPLPGQILTDTQYF
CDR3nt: TGTGCCAGCTTACCACTCCCGGGACAGATACTCACAGATACGCAGTATTTT

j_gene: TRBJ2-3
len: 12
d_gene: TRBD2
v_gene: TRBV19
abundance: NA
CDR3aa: CASSSGSYTQYF
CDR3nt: TGTGCCAGTAGTAGCGGGAGTTATACGCAGTATTTT

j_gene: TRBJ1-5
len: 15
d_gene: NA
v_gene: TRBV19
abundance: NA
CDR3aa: CASSIYERSNQPQHF
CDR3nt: TGTGCCAGTAGTATTTACGAGCGGAGCAATCAGCCCCAGCATTTT

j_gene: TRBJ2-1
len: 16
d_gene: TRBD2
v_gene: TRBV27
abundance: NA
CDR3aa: CASSLTSGGVYNEQFF
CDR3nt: TGTGCCAGCAGCCTCACTAGCGGGGGCGTTTACAATGAGCAGTTCTTC

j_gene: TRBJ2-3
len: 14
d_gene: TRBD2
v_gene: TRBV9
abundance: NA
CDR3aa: CASSSGLDTDTQYF
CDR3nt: TGTGCCAGCAGCTCCGGACTAGACACAGATACGCAGTATTTT

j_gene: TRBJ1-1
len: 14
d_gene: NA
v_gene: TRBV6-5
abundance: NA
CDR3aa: CASRPILGRTEAFF
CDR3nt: TGTGCCAGCAGGCCCATTTTGGGGCGGACTGAAGCTTTCTTT